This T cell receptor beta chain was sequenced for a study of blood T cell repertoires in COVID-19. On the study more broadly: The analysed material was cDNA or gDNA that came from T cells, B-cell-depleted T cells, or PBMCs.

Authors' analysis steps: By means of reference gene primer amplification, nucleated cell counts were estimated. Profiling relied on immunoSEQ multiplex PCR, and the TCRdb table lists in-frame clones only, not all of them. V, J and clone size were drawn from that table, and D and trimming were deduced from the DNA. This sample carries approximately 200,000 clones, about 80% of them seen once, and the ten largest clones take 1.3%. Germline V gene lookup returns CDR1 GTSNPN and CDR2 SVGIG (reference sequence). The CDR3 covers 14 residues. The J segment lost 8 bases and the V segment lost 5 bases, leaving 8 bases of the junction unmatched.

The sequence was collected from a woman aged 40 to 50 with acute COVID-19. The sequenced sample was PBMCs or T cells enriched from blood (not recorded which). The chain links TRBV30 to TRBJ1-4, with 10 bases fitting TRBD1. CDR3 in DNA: TGTGCCTGGCTACGACAGGGGGCGGGAGAAAAACTGTTTTTT. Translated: CAWLRQGAGEKLFF.